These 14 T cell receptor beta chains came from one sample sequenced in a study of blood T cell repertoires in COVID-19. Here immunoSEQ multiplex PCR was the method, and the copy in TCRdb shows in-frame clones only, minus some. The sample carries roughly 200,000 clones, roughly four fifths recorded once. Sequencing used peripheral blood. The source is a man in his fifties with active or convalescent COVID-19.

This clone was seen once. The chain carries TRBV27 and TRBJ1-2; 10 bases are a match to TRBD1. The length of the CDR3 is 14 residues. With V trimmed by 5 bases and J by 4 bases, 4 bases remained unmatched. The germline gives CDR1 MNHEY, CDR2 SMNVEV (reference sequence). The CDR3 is CASSPTGGGYGYTF. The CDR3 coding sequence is TGTGCCAGCAGTCCGACAGGGGGCGGCTATGGCTACACCTTC.

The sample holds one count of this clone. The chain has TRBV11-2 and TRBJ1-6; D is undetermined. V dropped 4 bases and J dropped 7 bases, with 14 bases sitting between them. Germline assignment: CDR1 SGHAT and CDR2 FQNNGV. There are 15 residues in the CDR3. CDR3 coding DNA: TGTGCCAGCAGCTCCCTCGGCGGGTCAAATTCACCCCTCCACTTT. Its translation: CASSSLGGSNSPLHF.

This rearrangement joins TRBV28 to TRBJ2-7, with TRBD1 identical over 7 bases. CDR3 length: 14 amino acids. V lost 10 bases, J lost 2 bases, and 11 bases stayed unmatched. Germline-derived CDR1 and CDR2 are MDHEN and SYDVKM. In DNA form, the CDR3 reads TGTGCCACTGGTCGCCGGGACAGACCCTACGAGCAGTACTTC. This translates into CATGRRDRPYEQYF.

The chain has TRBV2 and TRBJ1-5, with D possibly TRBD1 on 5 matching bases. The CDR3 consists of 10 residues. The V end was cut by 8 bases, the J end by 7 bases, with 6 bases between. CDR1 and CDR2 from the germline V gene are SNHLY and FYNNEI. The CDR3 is CASGGQPQHF. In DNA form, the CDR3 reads TGTGCCAGCGGGGGGCAGCCCCAGCATTTT.

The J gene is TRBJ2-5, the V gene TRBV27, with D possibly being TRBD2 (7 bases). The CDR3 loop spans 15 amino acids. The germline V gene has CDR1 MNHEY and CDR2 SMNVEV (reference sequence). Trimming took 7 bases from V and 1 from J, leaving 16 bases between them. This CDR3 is CASTPLGGAQETQYF. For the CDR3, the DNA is TGTGCCAGCACCCCTTTGGGGGGGGCCCAAGAGACCCAGTACTTC.

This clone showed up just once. This CDR3 reads CASSQWTAMNTEAFF. Here the CDR3 DNA reads TGTGCCAGCAGCCAGTGGACAGCTATGAACACTGAAGCTTTCTTT. The V gene is TRBV4-2, the J gene TRBJ1-1; D perhaps matches TRBD1 (6 bases). CDR3 length: 15 amino acids. V dropped 3 bases and J dropped 0 bases, with 11 bases sitting between them. Germline V lookup: CDR1 LGHNA, CDR2 YNFKEQ.

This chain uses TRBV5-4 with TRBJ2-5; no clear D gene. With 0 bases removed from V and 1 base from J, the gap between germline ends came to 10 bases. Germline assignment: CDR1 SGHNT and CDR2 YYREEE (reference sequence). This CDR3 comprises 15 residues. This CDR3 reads CASSLAEALQETQYF. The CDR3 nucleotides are TGTGCCAGCAGCTTGGCCGAAGCGCTCCAAGAGACCCAGTACTTC.

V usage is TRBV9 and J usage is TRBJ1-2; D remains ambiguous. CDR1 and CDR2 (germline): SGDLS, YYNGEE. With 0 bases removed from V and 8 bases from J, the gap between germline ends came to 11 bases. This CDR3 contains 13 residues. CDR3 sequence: CASSVGQVLGYTF. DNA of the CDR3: TGTGCCAGCAGCGTAGGGCAAGTCTTGGGCTACACCTTC.

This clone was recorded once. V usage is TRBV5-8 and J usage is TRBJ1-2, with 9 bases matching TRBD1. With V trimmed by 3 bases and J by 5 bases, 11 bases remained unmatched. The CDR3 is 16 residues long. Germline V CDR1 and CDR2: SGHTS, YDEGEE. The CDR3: CASSSGGTGIPYGYTF. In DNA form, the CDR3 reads TGTGCCAGCAGCTCGGGGGGGACAGGGATTCCTTATGGCTACACCTTC.

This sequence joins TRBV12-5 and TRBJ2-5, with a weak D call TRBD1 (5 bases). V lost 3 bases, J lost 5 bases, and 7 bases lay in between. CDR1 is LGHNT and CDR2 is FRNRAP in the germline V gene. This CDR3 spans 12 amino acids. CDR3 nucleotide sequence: TGTGCTAGTGGTTTCAACAGGGAGACCCAGTACTTC. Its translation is CASGFNRETQYF.

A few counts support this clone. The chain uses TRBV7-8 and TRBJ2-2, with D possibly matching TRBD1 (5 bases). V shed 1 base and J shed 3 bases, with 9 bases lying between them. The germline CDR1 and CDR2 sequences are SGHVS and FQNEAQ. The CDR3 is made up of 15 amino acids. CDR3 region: CASSLVSGYTGELFF. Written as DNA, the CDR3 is TGTGCCAGCAGCTTAGTGTCAGGGTACACCGGGGAGCTGTTTTTT.

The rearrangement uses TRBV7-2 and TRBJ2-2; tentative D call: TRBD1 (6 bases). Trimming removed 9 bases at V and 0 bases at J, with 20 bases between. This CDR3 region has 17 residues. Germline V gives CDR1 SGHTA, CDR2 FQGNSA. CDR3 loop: CARGPLGGTPNTGELFF. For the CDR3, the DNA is TGTGCCAGGGGACCCCTAGGGGGAACCCCGAACACCGGGGAGCTGTTTTTT.

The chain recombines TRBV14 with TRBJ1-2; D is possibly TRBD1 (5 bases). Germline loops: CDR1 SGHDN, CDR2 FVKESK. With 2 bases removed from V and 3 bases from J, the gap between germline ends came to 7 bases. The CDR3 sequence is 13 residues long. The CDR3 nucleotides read TGTGCCAGCAGCCAACAGGGATACTATGGCTACACCTTC. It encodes CASSQQGYYGYTF.

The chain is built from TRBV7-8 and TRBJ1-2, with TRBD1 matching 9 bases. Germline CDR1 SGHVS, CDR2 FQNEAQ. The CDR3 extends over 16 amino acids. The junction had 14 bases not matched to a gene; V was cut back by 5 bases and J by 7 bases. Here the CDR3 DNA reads TGTGCCAGCAGCCAGCCTCGGGACAGGGAAGGGGGTGGCTACACCTTC. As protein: CASSQPRDREGGGYTF.